What follows describes a single T cell receptor beta chain. Its antigen is undetermined. Use of 60 Vbeta and 13 Jbeta primers characterized the PCR. The repertoire was sequenced with immunoSEQ multiplex PCR; TCRdb's copy has only in-frame clones and lacks some. The data show some 140,000 clones, 60% to 75% seen once. This entry comes from a study of cytomegalovirus exposure and HLA in healthy donors. Study-wide results and limits: In a later analysis, productive TCRs from donors in an Asian-associated ancestry cluster reportedly carried fewer N-insertions than the cohort mean. There were three CMV-associated chains whose specificity for CMV antigens was confirmed in vitro.

This CDR3 is 15 amino acids long. Germline V gene data show CDR1 as MNHNS and CDR2 as SASEGT. V was pared by 2 bases and J by 2 bases, with 10 bases between. The chain carries TRBV6-1 and TRBJ1-3; no definite D call. Sequenced input: PBMCs. The sequence was collected from a man aged 18 to 30 in good health and CMV-seronegative. CDR3 sequence: CASSEPRVPGNTIYF. The CDR3 DNA is TGTGCCAGCAGTGAACCTCGGGTCCCTGGAAACACCATATATTTT.